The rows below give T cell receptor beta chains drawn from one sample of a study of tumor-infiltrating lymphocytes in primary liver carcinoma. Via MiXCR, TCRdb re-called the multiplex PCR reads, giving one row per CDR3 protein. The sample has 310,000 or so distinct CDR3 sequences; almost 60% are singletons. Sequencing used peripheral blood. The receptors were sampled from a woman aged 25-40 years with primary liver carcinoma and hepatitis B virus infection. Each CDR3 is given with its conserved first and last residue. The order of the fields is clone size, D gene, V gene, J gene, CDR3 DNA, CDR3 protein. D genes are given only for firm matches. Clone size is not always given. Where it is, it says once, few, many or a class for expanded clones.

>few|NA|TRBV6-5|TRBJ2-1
TGTGCCAGCAGTTACCGCCCGCCTTACAATGAGCAGTTCTTC
CASSYRPPYNEQFF
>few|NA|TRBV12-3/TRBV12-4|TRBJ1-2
TGTGCCAGCAGTTTAGAGTTGGGGGCCCGTGGCTACACCTTC
CASSLELGARGYTF
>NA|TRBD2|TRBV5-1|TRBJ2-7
TGCGCCAGCACCCCTAGCGGGGGATTGATCGGGTACGAGCAGTACTTC
CASTPSGGLIGYEQYF
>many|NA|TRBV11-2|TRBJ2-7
TGTGCCAGCAGCCGAGCAACCGGACTGCTGCTAGGGAACGAGCAGTACTTC
CASSRATGLLLGNEQYF
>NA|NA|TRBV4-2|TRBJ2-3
TGTGCCAGCAGCCAAGGGGGGCTCGCTTGCGGGAATCAAGCAGACACGCGGTATTTT
CASSQGGLACGNQADTRYF
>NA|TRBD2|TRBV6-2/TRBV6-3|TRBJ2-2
TGTGCCAGCAGTTACCTAGCGGGAATTTCCGGGGAGCCGTTTTTT
CASSYLAGISGEPFF
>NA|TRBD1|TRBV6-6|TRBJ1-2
TGTGCCAACAGTCACGGACAGGGCTCGTCCTATGGCTACACCTTC
CANSHGQGSSYGYTF
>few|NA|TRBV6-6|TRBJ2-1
TGTGCCAGCACCAAAGAGGGCTCCTACAATGAGCAGTTCTTC
CASTKEGSYNEQFF
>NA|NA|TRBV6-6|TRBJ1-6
TGTGCCAGCAACCAGAGGTCTGGGATTTATAATTCACCCCTCCACTTT
CASNQRSGIYNSPLHF
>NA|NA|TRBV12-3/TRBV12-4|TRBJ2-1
TGTGCCAGCAGTTTAGTAGGTAGCTCCAGCCCCTACAATGGGCAGTTCTTC
CASSLVGSSSPYNGQFF
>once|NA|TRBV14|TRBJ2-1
TGCGCCAGCAGCCAAGTTCGGGGCGGGGCGGGGAGCTCCTACAATGAGCAGTTCTTC
CASSQVRGGAGSSYNEQFF
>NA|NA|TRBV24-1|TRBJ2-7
TGTGCCACCGCGGGTGATACCTACGAGCAGTACTTC
CATAGDTYEQYF
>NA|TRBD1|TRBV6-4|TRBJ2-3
TGTGCCAGCAGCCGGAAACAGGGGGGAGATACTCAGTATTTT
CASSRKQGGDTQYF
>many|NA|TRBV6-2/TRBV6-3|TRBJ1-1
TGTGCCAGCAGTTACTTCTCCCCCCAGAACACTGAAGCTTTCTTT
CASSYFSPQNTEAFF
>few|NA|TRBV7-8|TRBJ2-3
TGTGCCAGCAGTGAATGGGGGGGGAGGGGGGATACGCAGTATTTT
CASSEWGGRGDTQYF
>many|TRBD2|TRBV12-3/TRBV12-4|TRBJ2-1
TGTGCCAGCAGGCCAACTAGCGGGGGCTACAATGAGCAGTTCTTC
CASRPTSGGYNEQFF
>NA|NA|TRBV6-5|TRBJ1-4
TGTGCCAGCAGTTTCAGGGTATTCGGTGAAAAACTGTTTTTT
CASSFRVFGEKLFF
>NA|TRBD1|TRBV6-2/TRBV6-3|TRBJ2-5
TGTGTCAGCAGTTACGGACAGGGGGCTATGGAGACCCTGTACTTC
CVSSYGQGAMETLYF
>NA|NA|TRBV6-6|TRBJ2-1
TGTGCCGGCAGCCTTACAGCGCAGGGGCAGTTCTTC
CAGSLTAQGQFF
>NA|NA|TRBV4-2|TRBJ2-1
TGTGCTAGCAGCCAAGAGGCGGACAAATACAATGAGCAGTTCTTC
CASSQEADKYNEQFF
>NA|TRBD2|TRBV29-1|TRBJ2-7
TGCAGCGTTGGACTAGCGGGGACCTACGAGCAGTACTTC
CSVGLAGTYEQYF
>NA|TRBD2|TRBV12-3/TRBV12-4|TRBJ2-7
TGTGCCAGCAGCGCGAAGTGGGGACTAGCGGGATACGAGCAGTACTTC
CASSAKWGLAGYEQYF
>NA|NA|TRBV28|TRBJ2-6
TGTGCCAGCAGTTTTTATCCCTCTGGGGCCAACGTCCTGACTTTC
CASSFYPSGANVLTF
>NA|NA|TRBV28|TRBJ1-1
TGTGCCACCGTGAGGGGTTTGAACACTGAAGCTTTCTTT
CATVRGLNTEAFF
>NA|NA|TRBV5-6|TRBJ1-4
TGTGCCAGCAGCCTTCAGGGCGCCAATGAAAAACTGTTTTTT
CASSLQGANEKLFF
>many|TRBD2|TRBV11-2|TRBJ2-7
TGTGCCAGCAGCCAGAACTTCCCCCAACCTAGCGGGAGACGATACGAGCAGTACTTC
CASSQNFPQPSGRRYEQYF
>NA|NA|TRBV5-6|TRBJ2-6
TGTGCCAGCAGCTTGTGGGCCAGATCCTCTGGGGCCAACGTCCTGACTTTC
CASSLWARSSGANVLTF
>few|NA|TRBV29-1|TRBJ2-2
TGCAGCGTTGATTCCCAGGGTTACACCGGGGAGCTGTTTTTT
CSVDSQGYTGELFF
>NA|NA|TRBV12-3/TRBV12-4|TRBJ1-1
TGCGCCAGCAGTTTCGGCCCAGGGGAGAGAGTTTTCTTT
CASSFGPGERVFF
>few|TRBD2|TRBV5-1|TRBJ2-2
TGCGCCAGCAGCCCTTTAGCGGGATCGGCCGGGGAGCTGTTTTTT
CASSPLAGSAGELFF
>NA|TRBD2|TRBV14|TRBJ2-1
TGTGCCAGCAGCCAAGACCTAGCGGGTTCAAGATCCTACAATGAGCAGTTCTTC
CASSQDLAGSRSYNEQFF
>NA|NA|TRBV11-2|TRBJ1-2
TGTGCCAGCAGCCCTCGCTGGACAGCAAACTATGGTTACACCTTC
CASSPRWTANYGYTF
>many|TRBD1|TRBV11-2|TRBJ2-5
TGTGCCAGCAGCTTATTTTCGGGACAGGGACAAGAGACCCAGTACTTC
CASSLFSGQGQETQYF
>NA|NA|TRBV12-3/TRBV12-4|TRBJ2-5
TGTGCCAGCAGTTTGCCCCAAGGGATCCAGTACTTC
CASSLPQGIQYF
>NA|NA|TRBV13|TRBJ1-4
TGTGCCAGCAAATGGAGGAGGGAAAAACTGTTTTTT
CASKWRREKLFF
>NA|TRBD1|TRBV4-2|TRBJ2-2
TGTGCCAGCAGCCACTACAGAGGGGGCACCAGGGAGCTGTTTTTT
CASSHYRGGTRELFF
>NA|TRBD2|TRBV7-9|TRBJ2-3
TGTGCCAGCAGCCAAAGAGGGACTAGCGGAGGTACAGATACGCAGTATTTT
CASSQRGTSGGTDTQYF
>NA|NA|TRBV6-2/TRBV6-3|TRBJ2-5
TGTGCCAGCAGTTACGATTTGGCCGGACCTGAGACCCAGTACTTC
CASSYDLAGPETQYF
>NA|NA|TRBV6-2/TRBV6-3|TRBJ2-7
TGTGCTAGCAGGTTGCAGGAGAATCCCTACGAGCAGTACTTC
CASRLQENPYEQYF
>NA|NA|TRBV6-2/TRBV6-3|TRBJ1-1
TGTGCCAGCAGCCCTCTCACTAAAGCTTTCTTT
CASSPLTKAFF